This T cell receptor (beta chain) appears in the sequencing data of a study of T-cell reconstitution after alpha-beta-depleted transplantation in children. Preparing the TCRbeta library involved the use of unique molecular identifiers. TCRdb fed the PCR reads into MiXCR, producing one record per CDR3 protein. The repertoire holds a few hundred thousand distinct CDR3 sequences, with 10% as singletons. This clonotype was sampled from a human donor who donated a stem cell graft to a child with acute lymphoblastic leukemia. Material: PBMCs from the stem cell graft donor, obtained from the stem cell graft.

Here the CDR3 DNA reads TGTGCCAGCAGCCCCCCGGAGGGGAACGAGAGGACCGGGGAGCTGTTTTTT. It specifies CASSPPEGNERTGELFF. This chain uses TRBV7-9 with TRBJ2-2; D possibly corresponds to TRBD2 (6 bases). V was clipped by 5 bases and J by 5 bases, with 21 bases between them. Per the germline V gene, CDR1 is SEHNR and CDR2 is FQNEAQ (reference sequence). CDR3 length equals 17 residues.